This note documents a single TCR beta chain sequence. The sample holds many counts of this clonotype. Its antigen is not yet known. No base quality values were provided; no much bigger clone lies one nucleotide off. The library was generated by 5' RACE. The instrument given in TCRdb is Illumina HiSeq 2500. A second PCR of about 6 to 11 cycles was performed with a sample-barcoded 5' primer and a J-beta primer mix. Each TCR beta cDNA molecule received a unique molecular identifier from a template-switch 5' adaptor carrying 12 random nucleotides. At least 2.5 million CDR3-containing paired-end reads were obtained from each sample. The Mint cDNA synthesis kit, primed by a TRBC-specific oligonucleotide, was used to synthesize first-strand cDNA from all RNA. After uracil-DNA glycosylase treatment, a first 18-cycle PCR used universal primers M1SS and BC2_uni_R on all cDNA. The paper's processing steps were these. For normalization, 1 million high-quality reads, each with a distinct molecular identifier, were randomly selected from each sample. Reads sharing molecular identifiers were discarded rather than binned into consensus sequences. MiTCR, run with a Q25 quality threshold and the strictest error-elimination algorithm, handled CDR3 identification, clonotype clustering and error correction. A nonparametric unseen species model with Euler transformation was used to estimate a lower bound on total TCR beta diversity. TCRdb cleaned the public reads at Q25 with fastp, built clones with MiXCR and kept in-frame beta chains. Rows are combined by CDR3 protein, so each entry shows the most common genes and DNA. The V and J calls follow TCRdb's processing rather than the paper's. This sample has around 900,000 distinct CDR3 sequences in its table, and about 30% of those were observed once. The ten largest clones capture about 18% of the sample.

This specimen comes from a study of blood T cells in healthy people across ages (dated by TCRdb to the mid-2010s). With respect to the entire study: In model experiments, template switching captured roughly one uniquely barcoded TCR beta cDNA molecule for every two T cells. For two donors (one aged 18 to 29 and one aged 80 or older), the study analyzed two additional independent replicas of 1 million unique cDNA reads from the same blood draw. The donors were split into four age groups: young (average around 17 years), middle-aged (about 40), aged (approximately 59) and long-lived (more than 80). Donors of different ages were randomly distributed across sequencing lanes to avoid experimental bias. To track age-related changes in TCR beta repertoire diversity, the study relied on deep sequencing normalized with unique cDNA molecular identifiers. The research as a whole found: As age increased, observed TCR beta diversity per million T cells dropped in a roughly linear way, and a significant reduction was already evident by age 40. Because profiling used bulk unsorted PBMCs, naive and antigen-experienced compartments could not be compared conclusively. Estimates of total diversity from one million sequenced T cells were regarded as lower bounds and underestimates. Compared with the aged group, more naive CD4+ T cells, fewer expanded clones and increased TCR diversity were shown by the long-lived group, suggesting age selection. The percentage of naive T cells measured by flow cytometry correlated strongly with observed TCR beta diversity. Donor CMV infection status was unknown, potentially confounding age-related changes in expanded clonotypes.

The donors were 40 or so Caucasian individuals from Russia, aged roughly 6 to 90 years, who were systemically healthy. Each donor gave around 9.9 milliliters of peripheral blood, collected into EDTA-treated Vacutainer tubes. Ficoll-Paque density-gradient centrifugation was used to isolate PBMCs, with at least 6.5 million per sample. Trizol reagent was used to extract total RNA from PBMCs, with at least 5 micrograms per sample. The percentages of naive CD45RAhigh/CD27high T cells were determined by flow cytometry on a PBMC aliquot from every donor. Counted from cysteine to phenylalanine, this CDR3 has 15 amino acids. Of all the DNA, just the CDR3 is kept, 45 bases in frame from base 1. The germline V gene yields MDHEN for CDR1 and SYDVKM for CDR2. Trimming leaves V shorter by 5 bases and J shorter by 3 bases, with the junction holding 10 bases beyond the gene matches.

The clonotype originates from a woman of 80 years or more in good health. The V gene is TRBV28 and the J gene is TRBJ2-7, and TRBD1 aligns with 7 junction nucleotides. Specimen: blood. The CDR3 corresponds to CASSPGDRGYYEQYF. The bases read TGTGCCAGCAGTCCAGGGGACAGAGGATACTACGAGCAGTACTTC.